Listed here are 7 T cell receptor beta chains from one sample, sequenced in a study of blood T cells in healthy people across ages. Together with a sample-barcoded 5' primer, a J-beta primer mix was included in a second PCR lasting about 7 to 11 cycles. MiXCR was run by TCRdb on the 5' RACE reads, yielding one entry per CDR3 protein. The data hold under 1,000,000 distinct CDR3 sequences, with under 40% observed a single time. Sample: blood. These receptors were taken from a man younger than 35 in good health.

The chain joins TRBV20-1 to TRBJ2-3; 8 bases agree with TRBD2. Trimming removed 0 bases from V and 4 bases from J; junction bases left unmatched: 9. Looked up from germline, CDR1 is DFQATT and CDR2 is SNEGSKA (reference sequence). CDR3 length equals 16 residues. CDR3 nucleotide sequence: TGCAGTGCTAGAGATCAATGGCTAGCGGGTGCAGATACGCAGTATTTT. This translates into CSARDQWLAGADTQYF.

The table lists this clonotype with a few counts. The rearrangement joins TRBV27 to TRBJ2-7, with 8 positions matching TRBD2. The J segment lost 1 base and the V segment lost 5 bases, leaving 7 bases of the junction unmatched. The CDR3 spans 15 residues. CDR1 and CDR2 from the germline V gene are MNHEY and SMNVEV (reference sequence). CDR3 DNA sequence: TGTGCCAGCAGTGTTCGGGGGGGCCTATCCTACGAGCAGTACTTC. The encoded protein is CASSVRGGLSYEQYF.

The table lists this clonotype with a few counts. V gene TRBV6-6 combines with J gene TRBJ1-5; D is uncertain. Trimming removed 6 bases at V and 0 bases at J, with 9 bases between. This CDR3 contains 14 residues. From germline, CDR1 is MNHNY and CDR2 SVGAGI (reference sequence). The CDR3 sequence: CASSPDYSNQPQHF. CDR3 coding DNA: TGTGCCAGCAGCCCCGACTATAGCAATCAGCCCCAGCATTTT.

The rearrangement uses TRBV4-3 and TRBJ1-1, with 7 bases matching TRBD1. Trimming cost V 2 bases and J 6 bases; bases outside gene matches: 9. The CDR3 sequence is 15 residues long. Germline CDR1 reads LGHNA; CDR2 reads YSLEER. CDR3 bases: TGCGCCAGCAGCCAATCAGGGACAGAAATGGCTGAAGCTTTCTTT. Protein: CASSQSGTEMAEAFF.

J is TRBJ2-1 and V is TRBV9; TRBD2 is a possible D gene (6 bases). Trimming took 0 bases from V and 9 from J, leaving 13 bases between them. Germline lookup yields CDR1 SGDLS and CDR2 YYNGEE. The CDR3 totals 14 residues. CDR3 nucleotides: TGTGCCAGCAGCGTAGGGGCAGCCGGGGGTGAGCAGTTCTTC. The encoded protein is CASSVGAAGGEQFF.

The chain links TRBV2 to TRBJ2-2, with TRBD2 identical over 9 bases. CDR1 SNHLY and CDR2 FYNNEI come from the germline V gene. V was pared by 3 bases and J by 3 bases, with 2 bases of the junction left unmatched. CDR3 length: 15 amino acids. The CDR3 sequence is CASSETSGYTGELFF. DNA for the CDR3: TGTGCCAGCAGTGAGACTAGCGGCTACACCGGGGAGCTGTTTTTT.

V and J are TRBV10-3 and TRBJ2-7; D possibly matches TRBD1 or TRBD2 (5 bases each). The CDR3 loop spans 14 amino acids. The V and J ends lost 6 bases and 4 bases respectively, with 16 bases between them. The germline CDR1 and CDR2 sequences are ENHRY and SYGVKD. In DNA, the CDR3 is TGTGCCATCAGCTCCGGGACGGCGCCTTACGAGCAGTACTTC. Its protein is CAISSGTAPYEQYF.